This passage covers 23 T cell receptor beta chains from one sample sequenced in a study of shared clonotypes between healthy human individuals (dated by TCRdb to about 2020). Library construction relied on the immunoSEQ multiplex PCR assay. Here the immuneACCESS table is served through TCRdb, limited to in-frame sequences with V and J called. Missing clones are a known gap in these copies; in checked studies unresolved V genes cover under half, and the rest lacks a known reason. For this sample there are millions of clones; more than 85% appear just once. 1.5% to 2% of the sample goes to the ten largest clones. CD8 naive samples were CD45RO-negative cells positively selected for CCR7, giving a CD45RA+CCR7+ population that excluded TemRA cells. Sample: naive CD8+ T cells from PBMCs. Read against the paper, the sample's cell subset or site label means: CD45RA+CCR7+. The source of these receptors is a man aged 18 to 29 in good health. Some clones in this sample may be carry-over from other donors' samples.

This chain uses TRBV28 with TRBJ1-1; the D is unclear. This CDR3 region has 11 residues. From germline, CDR1 is MDHEN and CDR2 SYDVKM. Trimming took 5 bases from V and 7 from J, leaving 8 bases between them. The CDR3 here is CASSMPGEAFF. The CDR3 DNA sequence: TGTGCCAGCAGTATGCCCGGTGAAGCTTTCTTT.

V and J are TRBV9 and TRBJ1-1; 7 nucleotides align to TRBD1. CDR1 SGDLS and CDR2 YYNGEE come from the germline V gene. CDR3 length: 15 residues. V lost 3 bases to trimming and J lost 2 bases; unmatched junction nucleotides: 7. CDR3 nucleotide sequence: TGTGCCAGCAGCGCAAGGGACAGACAAAACACTGAAGCTTTCTTT. Translating it yields CASSARDRQNTEAFF. The full variable domain, with the rest looked up from reference TRBV9 and TRBJ1-1, is DSGVTQTPKHLITATGQRVTLRCSPRSGDLSVYWYQQSLDQGLQFLIQYYNGEERAKGNILERFSAQQFPDLHSELNLSSLELGDSALYFCASSARDRQNTEAFFGQGTRLTVV.

This clone appeared once. The chain recombines TRBV6-5 with TRBJ1-2; weak D call: TRBD1 (5 bases). Germline V gene data show CDR1 as MNHEY and CDR2 as SVGAGI. CDR3 length equals 16 residues. Trimming left V 2 bases short and J 4 bases short, with 17 bases between. The CDR3 loop reads CASSYAYLDRLYGYTF. CDR3 nucleotide sequence: TGTGCCAGCAGTTACGCCTACCTCGACAGACTCTATGGCTACACCTTC.

V gene TRBV28 combines with J gene TRBJ1-5, with D perhaps matching TRBD1 (5 bases). Per the germline V gene, CDR1 is MDHEN and CDR2 is SYDVKM. V was trimmed by 5 bases and J by 5 bases, leaving 19 bases between them. The length of the CDR3 is 16 residues. CDR3 loop: CASSPSRDERDQPQHF. CDR3 bases: TGTGCCAGCAGTCCCTCCCGGGACGAAAGAGATCAGCCCCAGCATTTT.

This clone has a single count. The chain has TRBV6-4 and TRBJ2-5; maybe TRBD1 (5 bases). CDR1 is MRHNA, CDR2 SNTAGT, per germline. CDR3 length equals 14 residues. Deletions cut 3 bases from V and 1 base from J, with 9 bases between. The DNA for the CDR3 is TGTGCCAGCAGTGAACCCCAGGGCCAAGAGACCCAGTACTTC. Amino acid sequence: CASSEPQGQETQYF.

The rearrangement links TRBV7-3 to TRBJ1-1; tentative D call: TRBD1 (6 bases). Trimming pared 1 base from V and 8 bases from J, leaving 11 bases between. The CDR3 has 13 residues. CDR1 is SGHTA and CDR2 is FQGTGA in the germline V gene. CDR3 nucleotide sequence: TGTGCCAGCAGCTTAATGGGGGGCAGCGAAGCTTTCTTT. Amino acid sequence: CASSLMGGSEAFF.

V gene TRBV7-3 combines with J gene TRBJ1-1; D perhaps matches TRBD1 (6 bases). The V end was cut by 5 bases, the J end by 0 bases, with 13 bases between. The CDR3 totals 15 residues. CDR1 is SGHTA and CDR2 is FQGTGA in the germline V gene. The CDR3: CASSRSRGMNTEAFF. CDR3 nucleotides: TGTGCCAGCAGCCGAAGCAGGGGTATGAACACTGAAGCTTTCTTT.

V usage is TRBV28 and J usage is TRBJ2-3; D may be TRBD2 (5 bases). Germline values: CDR1 MDHEN, CDR2 SYDVKM. The CDR3 covers 16 residues. Trimming removed 3 bases from V and 0 bases from J, with 13 bases in between. The CDR3 sequence is CASSFFGSSSTDTQYF. The DNA for the CDR3 is TGTGCCAGCAGTTTCTTTGGGAGTTCGAGCACAGATACGCAGTATTTT.

The chain uses TRBV5-6 and TRBJ2-7; 7 nucleotides align to TRBD1. CDR1 and CDR2 from the germline V gene are SGHDT and YYEEEE. V was pared by 2 bases and J by 4 bases, with 15 bases of the junction left unmatched. This CDR3 has 17 residues. CDR3 amino acids: CASSFAFPGTDVYEQYF. The CDR3 DNA follows: TGTGCCAGCAGCTTTGCGTTCCCAGGGACAGATGTTTACGAGCAGTACTTC. Full variable domain (outside the CDR3, taken from reference TRBV5-6 and TRBJ2-7): DAGVTQSPTHLIKTRGQQVTLRCSPKSGHDTVSWYQQALGQGPQFIFQYYEEEERQRGNFPDRFSGHQFPNYSSELNVNALLLGDSALYLCASSFAFPGTDVYEQYFGPGTRLTVT.

This sequence joins TRBV9 and TRBJ1-1, with a tentative D call TRBD1 (5 bases). This CDR3 region has 15 residues. Trimming removed 3 bases from V and 11 bases from J, with 23 bases in between. Germline V gene sequence: CDR1 SGDLS, CDR2 YYNGEE. This CDR3 is CASSAHPGLVRWAFF. The CDR3 nucleotides read TGTGCCAGCAGCGCCCACCCAGGGTTAGTACGGTGGGCTTTCTTT.

CDR3 coding DNA: TGTGCCAGCAGCCCAGGACTAGCGGGCTACGAGCAGTACTTC. Amino acids: CASSPGLAGYEQYF. The chain uses TRBV5-4 and TRBJ2-7; 11 bases fit TRBD2. CDR3 size: 14 residues. Germline values: CDR1 SGHNT, CDR2 YYREEE (reference sequence). J lost 3 bases, V lost 4 bases, and 3 bases had no gene match. The full variable domain, in which reference TRBV5-4 and TRBJ2-7 provide the parts outside the CDR3, is ETGVTQSPTHLIKTRGQQVTLRCSSQSGHNTVSWYQQALGQGPQFIFQYYREEENGRGNFPPRFSGLQFPNYSSELNVNALELDDSALYLCASSPGLAGYEQYFGPGTRLTVT.

The gene calls are TRBV11-3 and TRBJ2-1, with D possibly called TRBD1 or TRBD2 (5 bases each). CDR1 is SGHNT and CDR2 is YENEEA in the germline V gene. The V gene lost 4 bases and the J gene lost 10 bases, with 17 bases spanning the gap. CDR3 length: 14 residues. The CDR3: CASSSRDGSREQFF. In DNA, the CDR3 is TGTGCCAGCAGCTCGAGGGACGGCTCGCGGGAGCAGTTCTTC.

This rearrangement joins TRBV27 to TRBJ2-1; D might be TRBD2 (5 bases). This CDR3 has 16 residues. V lost 0 bases to trimming and J lost 2 bases, with 11 bases between them. Germline CDR1 and CDR2: MNHEY and SMNVEV (reference sequence). The CDR3 DNA is TGTGCCAGCAGTTTATCGCTCGGGGAGACCTACAATGAGCAGTTCTTC. Translated: CASSLSLGETYNEQFF.

This clone has a single count. CDR3 amino acids: CASSYLTSGAMEQYF. The CDR3 DNA follows: TGTGCCAGCAGTTACTTGACTAGCGGGGCAATGGAGCAGTACTTC. This chain joins TRBV6-5 and TRBJ2-7; 11 bases line up with TRBD2. This CDR3 is built from 15 residues. The V gene end was trimmed by 1 base and the J gene end by 7 bases; junction bases not matched to a gene: 6. Germline V CDR1 and CDR2: MNHEY, SVGAGI.

The V and J genes are TRBV7-9 and TRBJ1-2; weak D call: TRBD1 (6 bases). Between the trimmed V and J ends, which lost 5 bases and 8 bases, there was a span of 15 bases. This CDR3 region has 13 residues. Per germline, CDR1 SEHNR and CDR2 FQNEAQ (reference sequence). The CDR3 spells CASSPPDSTGYTF. CDR3 sequence (DNA): TGTGCCAGCAGCCCACCGGACAGTACCGGCTACACCTTC. The complete variable domain, with remaining parts taken from reference TRBV7-9 and TRBJ1-2, reads DTGVSQNPRHKITKRGQNVTFRCDPISEHNRLYWYRQTLGQGPEFLTYFQNEAQLEKSRLLSDRFSAERPKGSFSTLEIQRTEQGDSAMYLCASSPPDSTGYTFGSGTRLTVV.

The chain employs TRBV7-3 and TRBJ2-6, with TRBD1 identical over 9 bases. Unmatched junction bases numbered 9, after V lost 3 bases and J lost 0 bases. The CDR3 runs to 19 residues. Per the germline V gene, CDR1 is SGHTA and CDR2 is FQGTGA. This CDR3 is CASSFHPGTGISGANVLTF. CDR3 DNA sequence: TGTGCCAGCAGCTTTCACCCCGGGACAGGGATCTCTGGGGCCAACGTCCTGACTTTC.

The gene calls are TRBV27 and TRBJ2-7; no definite D call. The CDR3 is 13 residues long. The ends were cut back, 5 bases at V and 3 bases at J, with 11 bases in the middle. Germline lookup yields CDR1 MNHEY and CDR2 SMNVEV (reference sequence). CDR3 coding DNA: TGTGCCAGCAGTAGGTCTCACCTCTACGAGCAGTACTTC. Protein product: CASSRSHLYEQYF.

This chain uses TRBV6-1 with TRBJ2-7; 12 bases are shared with TRBD2. V dropped 4 bases and J dropped 6; count of bases not matched to a gene: 16. Germline lookup yields CDR1 MNHNS and CDR2 SASEGT. There are 18 residues in the CDR3. Here the CDR3 DNA reads TGTGCCAGCAGTGGGGTGGCCGTTTCTAGCGGGAGGGCCGTCGAGCAGTACTTC. It codes for CASSGVAVSSGRAVEQYF.

This chain connects TRBV15 to TRBJ2-7; D not resolved. Germline CDR1 LNHNV, CDR2 YYDKDF (reference sequence). This CDR3 is 13 amino acids long. V was shortened by 9 bases and J by 4 bases, with 16 bases between the two germline ends. The CDR3 sequence: CATRPPYGYEQYF. DNA for the CDR3: TGTGCCACGCGCCCCCCATACGGGTACGAGCAGTACTTC.

This clone was detected once. The V gene is TRBV6-4, the J gene TRBJ2-3; tentatively, D is TRBD2 (5 bases). Germline-derived CDR1 and CDR2 are MRHNA and SNTAGT. V was pared by 1 base and J by 6 bases, with 8 bases between. The CDR3 spans 13 residues. CDR3 loop: CASSDWSGDTQYF. The CDR3 DNA reads as TGTGCCAGCAGTGACTGGTCGGGGGATACGCAGTATTTT.

J is TRBJ2-1 and V is TRBV27; D call uncertain. This CDR3 has 16 residues. Germline values: CDR1 MNHEY, CDR2 SMNVEV (reference sequence). V lost 5 bases and J 0 bases, leaving 14 bases between the germline ends. CDR3 nucleotides: TGTGCCAGCAGTCTAAAAGTCCCGAGCTCCTACAATGAGCAGTTCTTC. Protein: CASSLKVPSSYNEQFF.

The V gene is TRBV7-9, the J gene TRBJ2-2; D is unclear. There are 10 residues in the CDR3. Germline CDR1 SEHNR, CDR2 FQNEAQ (reference sequence). The V gene lost 8 bases and the J gene lost 6 bases, with 4 bases spanning the gap. CDR3 sequence: CASAAGELFF. CDR3 nucleotide sequence: TGTGCCAGCGCTGCCGGGGAGCTGTTTTTT.

The V gene is TRBV6-4, the J gene TRBJ2-1, with 9 bases fitting TRBD2. The V and J ends lost 2 bases and 10 bases, in that order; junction bases with no gene match: 3. The CDR3 length is 13 residues. CDR1 is MRHNA and CDR2 is SNTAGT in the germline V gene. This CDR3 reads CASSDPGLAEQFF. CDR3 coding DNA: TGTGCCAGCAGTGACCCTGGACTAGCGGAGCAGTTCTTC.